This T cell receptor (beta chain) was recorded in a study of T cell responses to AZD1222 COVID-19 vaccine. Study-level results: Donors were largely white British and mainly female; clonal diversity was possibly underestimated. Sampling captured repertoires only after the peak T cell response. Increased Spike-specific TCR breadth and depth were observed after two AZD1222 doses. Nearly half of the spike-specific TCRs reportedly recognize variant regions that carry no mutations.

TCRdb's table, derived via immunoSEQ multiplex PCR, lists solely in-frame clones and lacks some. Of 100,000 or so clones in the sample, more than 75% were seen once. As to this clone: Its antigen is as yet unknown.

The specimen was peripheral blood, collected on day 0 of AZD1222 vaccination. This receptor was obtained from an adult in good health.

CDR3: CATDRGVGYEQYF. The CDR3 DNA follows: TGTGCCACCGACAGGGGAGTAGGGTACGAGCAGTACTTC. The V gene is TRBV2, the J gene TRBJ2-7; 8 positions match TRBD1. The CDR3 is 13 amino acids. V lost 10 bases to trimming and J lost 4 bases; unmatched junction nucleotides: 9. The germline V gene has CDR1 SNHLY and CDR2 FYNNEI. Based on the CDR3 plus reference TRBV2 and TRBJ2-7, the full variable domain is EPEVTQTPSHQVTQMGQEVILRCVPISNHLYFYWYRQILGQKVEFLVSFYNNEISEKSEIFDDQFSVERPDGSNFTLKIRSTKLEDSAMYFCATDRGVGYEQYFGPGTRLTVT.